A single T cell receptor (beta chain) is shown here with its context. Its antigen is not identified. These data come from a study of T cell responses to AZD1222 COVID-19 vaccine. TCRdb's copy holds only in-frame clones and misses some; the assay was immunoSEQ multiplex PCR. The top ten hold roughly 12% of the sample, which has around 190,000 clones, just over 85% seen once. The study, taken as a whole, reports: The sample set comprised mostly white British donors with more females, and clonal diversity was possibly underestimated. Distributed over spike, vaccine-associated CD4 TCRs predominated at 160-218 and 743-854. Spike-specific TCR breadth and depth went up after people got two AZD1222 doses.

Germline V CDR1 and CDR2: WNHNN, SYGVQD (reference sequence). V was pared by 2 bases and J by 7 bases, with 4 bases of the junction left unmatched. CDR3 length equals 13 residues. The source of this sequence is an adult who received the AZD1222 COVID-19 vaccine. The sample in question was peripheral blood, obtained 28 days after the second AZD1222 dose. The V call is TRBV10-1, the J call TRBJ2-7; 8 bases line up with TRBD1. The CDR3 protein is CASSEQGAKEQYF. For the CDR3, the DNA is TGCGCCAGCAGTGAGCAGGGGGCTAAAGAGCAGTACTTC.